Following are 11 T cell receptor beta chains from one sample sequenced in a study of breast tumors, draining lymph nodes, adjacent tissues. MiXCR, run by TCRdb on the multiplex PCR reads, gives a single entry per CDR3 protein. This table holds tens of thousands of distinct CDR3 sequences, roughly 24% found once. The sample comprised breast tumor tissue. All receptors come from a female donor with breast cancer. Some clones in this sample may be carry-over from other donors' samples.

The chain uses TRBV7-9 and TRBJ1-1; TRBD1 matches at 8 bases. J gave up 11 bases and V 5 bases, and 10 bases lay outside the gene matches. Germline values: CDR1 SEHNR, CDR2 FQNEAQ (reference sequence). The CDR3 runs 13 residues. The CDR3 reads CASSPTGGVGAFF. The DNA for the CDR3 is TGTGCCAGCAGCCCTACAGGGGGAGTGGGCGCTTTCTTT.

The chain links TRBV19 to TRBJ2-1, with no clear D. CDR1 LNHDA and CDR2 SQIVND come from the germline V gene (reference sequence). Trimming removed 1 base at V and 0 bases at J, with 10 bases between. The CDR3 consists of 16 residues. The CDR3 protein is CASSIVGQSSYNEQFF. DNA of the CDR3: TGTGCCAGTAGTATAGTAGGGCAGAGCTCCTACAATGAGCAGTTCTTC.

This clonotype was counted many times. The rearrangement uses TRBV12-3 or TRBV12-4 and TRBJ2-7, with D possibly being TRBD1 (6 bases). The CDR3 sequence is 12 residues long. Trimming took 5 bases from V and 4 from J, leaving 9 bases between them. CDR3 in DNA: TGTGCCAGCAGTCCCACAGGGTACGAGCAGTACTTC. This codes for CASSPTGYEQYF.

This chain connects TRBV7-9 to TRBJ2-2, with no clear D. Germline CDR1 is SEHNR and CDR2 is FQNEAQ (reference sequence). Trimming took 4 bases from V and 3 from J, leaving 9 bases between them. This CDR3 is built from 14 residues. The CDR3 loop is CASSYMTDTGELFF. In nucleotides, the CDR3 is TGTGCCAGCAGCTACATGACGGACACCGGGGAGCTGTTTTTT.

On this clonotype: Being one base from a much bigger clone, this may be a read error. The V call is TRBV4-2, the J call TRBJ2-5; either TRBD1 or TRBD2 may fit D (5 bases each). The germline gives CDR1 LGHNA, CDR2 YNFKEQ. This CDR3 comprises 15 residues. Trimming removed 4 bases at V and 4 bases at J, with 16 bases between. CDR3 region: CASSPEGRLGETQYF. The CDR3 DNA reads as TGTGCCAGCAGCCCAGAGGGACGGCTCGGAGAGACCCAGTACTTC.

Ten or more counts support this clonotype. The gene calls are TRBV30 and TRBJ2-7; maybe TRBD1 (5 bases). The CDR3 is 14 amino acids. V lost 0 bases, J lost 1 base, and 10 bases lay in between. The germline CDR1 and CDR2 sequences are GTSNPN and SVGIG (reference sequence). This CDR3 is CAWSVQTGSYEQYF. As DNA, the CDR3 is TGTGCCTGGAGTGTCCAAACAGGATCCTACGAGCAGTACTTC. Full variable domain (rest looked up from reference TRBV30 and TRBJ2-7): SQTIHQWPATLVQPVGSPLSLECTVEGTSNPNLYWYRQAAGRGLQLLFYSVGIGQISSEVPQNLSASRPQDRQFILSSKKLLLSDSGFYLCAWSVQTGSYEQYFGPGTRLTVT.

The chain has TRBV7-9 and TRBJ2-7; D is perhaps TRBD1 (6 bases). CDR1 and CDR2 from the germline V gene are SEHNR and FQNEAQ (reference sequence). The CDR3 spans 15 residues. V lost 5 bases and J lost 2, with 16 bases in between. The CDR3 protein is CASSTGGGRTYEQYF. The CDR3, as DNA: TGTGCCAGCAGCACCGGTGGGGGCAGAACCTACGAGCAGTACTTC.

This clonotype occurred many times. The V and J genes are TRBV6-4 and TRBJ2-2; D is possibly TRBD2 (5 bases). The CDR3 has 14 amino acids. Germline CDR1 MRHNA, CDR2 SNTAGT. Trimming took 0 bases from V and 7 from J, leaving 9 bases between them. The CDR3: CASSDSSRGGELFF. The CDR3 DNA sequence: TGTGCCAGCAGTGACTCGTCACGGGGCGGGGAGCTGTTTTTT.

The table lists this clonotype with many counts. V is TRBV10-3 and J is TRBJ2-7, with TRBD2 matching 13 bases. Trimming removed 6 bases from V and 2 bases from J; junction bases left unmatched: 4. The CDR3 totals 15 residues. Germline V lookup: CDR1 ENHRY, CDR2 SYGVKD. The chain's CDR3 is CAISGLAGAPYEQYF. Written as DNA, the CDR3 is TGTGCCATCAGCGGACTAGCGGGAGCGCCCTACGAGCAGTACTTC.

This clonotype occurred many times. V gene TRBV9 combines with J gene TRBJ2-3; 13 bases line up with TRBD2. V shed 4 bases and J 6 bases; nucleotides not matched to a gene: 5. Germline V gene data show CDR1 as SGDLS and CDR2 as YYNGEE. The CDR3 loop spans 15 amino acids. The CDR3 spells CASSPRTSGGDTQYF. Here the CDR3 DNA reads TGTGCCAGCAGCCCCCGGACTAGCGGGGGTGATACGCAGTATTTT.

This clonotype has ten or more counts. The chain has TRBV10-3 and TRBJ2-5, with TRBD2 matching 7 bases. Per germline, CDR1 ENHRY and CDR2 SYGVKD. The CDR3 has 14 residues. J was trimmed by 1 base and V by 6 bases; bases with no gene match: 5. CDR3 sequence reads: CAIRAGRGQETQYF. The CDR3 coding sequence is TGTGCCATCAGAGCGGGACGGGGCCAAGAGACCCAGTACTTC.